A single sample is the source of the 28 T cell receptor beta chains below, sequenced in a study of T cell repertoires in cytomegalovirus infection. Which antigens these TCRs recognize remains unknown. TCRdb re-analysed the reads in MiXCR, keeping a single row per CDR3 protein. Of some 350,000 distinct CDR3 sequences detected, approximately 32% appear once; the ten largest clones hold roughly 20%. This specimen consisted of cultured PBMCs, obtained from culture after CMV antigen stimulation. The receptors were gathered from a human donor in good health (CMV status not recorded). Some clones in this sample may be carry-over from other donors' samples.

This clonotype came up a few times. This chain uses TRBV7-2 with TRBJ1-1; unclear D gene. Germline V gives CDR1 SGHTA, CDR2 FQGNSA. The CDR3 loop spans 11 amino acids. Trimming stripped 2 bases from V and 8 bases from J, with 6 bases between. DNA for the CDR3: TGTGCCAGCAGCTTACGATTCGAAGCTTTCTTT. Its protein product is CASSLRFEAFF.

The V and J genes are TRBV28 and TRBJ1-1; no reliable D call. This CDR3 has 11 amino acids. CDR1 MDHEN and CDR2 SYDVKM come from the germline V gene. V gave up 2 bases and J gave up 6 bases, with 4 bases separating them. This CDR3 is CASSLLSEAFF. CDR3 bases: TGTGCCAGCAGTTTACTTTCTGAAGCTTTCTTT.

This clonotype has only a few counts. This chain uses TRBV7-2 with TRBJ1-5; D remains ambiguous. Trimming removed 5 bases at V and 0 bases at J, with 14 bases between. The germline V gene encodes CDR1 SGHTA and CDR2 FQGNSA. The CDR3 consists of 16 residues. CDR3 coding DNA: TGTGCCAGCAGCCCTCGGGCAGGAGATAGCAATCAGCCCCAGCATTTT. Its protein is CASSPRAGDSNQPQHF.

The chain combines TRBV27 with TRBJ2-1; weak D call: TRBD1 (8 bases). Germline assignment: CDR1 MNHEY and CDR2 SMNVEV (reference sequence). CDR3 length: 15 amino acids. Trimming left V 9 bases short and J 0 bases short, with 15 bases between. The CDR3 coding sequence is TGTGCCAGTGGGAGGGACAGGACCTCCTACAATGAGCAGTTCTTC. Residues: CASGRDRTSYNEQFF.

The chain is built from TRBV19 and TRBJ1-5; D not resolved. The V gene's germline CDR1 is LNHDA and CDR2 SQIVND (reference sequence). The CDR3 extends over 15 amino acids. V lost 5 bases to trimming and J lost 2 bases, with 13 bases between them. CDR3: CASSEGGSGNQPQHF. The CDR3 DNA reads TGTGCCAGTAGTGAGGGAGGGTCAGGCAATCAGCCCCAGCATTTT.

This clonotype occurred many times. The chain recombines TRBV7-2 with TRBJ2-2; D may be TRBD1 (6 bases). Germline V gene sequence: CDR1 SGHTA, CDR2 FQGNSA. V lost 5 bases, J lost 6 bases, and 13 bases lay in between. CDR3 length equals 14 residues. The CDR3 DNA is TGTGCCAGCAGCCGAACAGGGATGGCCGGGGAGCTGTTTTTT. Translation: CASSRTGMAGELFF.

The V gene is TRBV2, the J gene TRBJ2-7, with D uncertain. Per germline, CDR1 SNHLY and CDR2 FYNNEI. V lost 5 bases and J lost 3, with 5 bases in between. The CDR3 runs to 11 residues. CDR3 DNA: TGTGCCAGCAGTAATTTCTACGAGCAGTACTTC. This codes for CASSNFYEQYF.

The V call is TRBV5-1, the J call TRBJ2-7; possibly TRBD1 for D (6 bases). This CDR3 region has 14 residues. The germline V and J ends were trimmed by 9 bases and 3 bases, with 19 bases remaining between them. Per germline, CDR1 SGHRS and CDR2 YFSETQ. The CDR3 reads CATSWGQGDYEQYF. The CDR3 region has the DNA TGCGCCACCTCGTGGGGGCAGGGTGACTACGAGCAGTACTTC.

This chain uses TRBV7-6 with TRBJ2-2; no clear D gene. The ends were cut back, 2 bases at V and 1 base at J, with 8 bases in the middle. There are 15 residues in the CDR3. CDR1 and CDR2 (germline): SGHVS, FNYEAQ. CDR3 residues: CASSLSPLNTGELFF. The CDR3 DNA is TGTGCCAGCAGCTTATCACCGCTGAACACCGGGGAGCTGTTTTTT.

The gene calls are TRBV15 and TRBJ2-5; D possibly corresponds to TRBD1 (5 bases). Germline V gives CDR1 LNHNV, CDR2 YYDKDF (reference sequence). The CDR3 is 14 residues long. V lost 1 base to trimming and J lost 2 bases, with 8 bases between them. The DNA for the CDR3 is TGTGCCACCAGCAGAGGGACATCTCAAGAGACCCAGTACTTC. This codes for CATSRGTSQETQYF.

This chain links TRBV12-3 or TRBV12-4 with TRBJ1-2; a weak D match, TRBD1 (6 bases). There are 14 residues in the CDR3. The germline V and J ends were trimmed by 2 bases and 6 bases, with 13 bases remaining between them. The CDR3 reads CASSLTGGSDGYTF. DNA of the CDR3: TGTGCCAGCAGTTTAACCGGGGGCAGCGATGGCTACACCTTC.

In this sample, this clonotype turned up many times. The V gene is TRBV7-8, the J gene TRBJ2-5; the match to TRBD2 covers 11 bases. V lost 5 bases, J lost 6 bases, and 8 bases stayed unmatched. Germline V gene lookup returns CDR1 SGHVS and CDR2 FQNEAQ. This CDR3 spans 15 amino acids. CDR3 region: CASSPTSGSAKTQYF. The CDR3 nucleotides read TGTGCCAGCAGCCCCACTAGCGGGAGTGCAAAGACCCAGTACTTC.

This clonotype was observed at least ten times. The rearrangement joins TRBV5-1 to TRBJ2-3; 12 bases match TRBD2. CDR1 and CDR2 from the germline V gene are SGHRS and YFSETQ. The trim removed 5 bases at V and 4 bases at J, leaving 11 bases unmatched. The CDR3 consists of 17 residues. The CDR3 loop is CASRLASGRAGSDTQYF. CDR3 DNA: TGCGCCAGCAGGCTGGCTAGCGGGAGGGCCGGGTCAGATACGCAGTATTTT.

This chain links TRBV14 with TRBJ2-5; 8 bases align to TRBD2. Germline CDR1 SGHDN, CDR2 FVKESK. The CDR3 is 15 amino acids. The junction had 5 bases not matched to a gene; V was cut back by 1 base and J by 4 bases. The CDR3 region is CASSQVGRAGETQYF. For the CDR3, the DNA is TGTGCCAGCAGCCAAGTCGGGAGGGCCGGAGAGACCCAGTACTTC.

The V call is TRBV19, the J call TRBJ1-4; D gene uncertain. This CDR3 has 14 residues. With 5 bases removed from V and 8 bases from J, the gap between germline ends came to 15 bases. Germline lookup yields CDR1 LNHDA and CDR2 SQIVND (reference sequence). In DNA, the CDR3 is TGTGCCAGTAGTGGCCTGGGGAGTGGAGAAAAACTGTTTTTT. Translated, it gives CASSGLGSGEKLFF.

The chain links TRBV10-3 to TRBJ1-2; D unresolved. Germline CDR1 is ENHRY and CDR2 is SYGVKD. V was clipped by 0 bases and J by 8 bases, with 7 bases between them. The CDR3 covers 12 residues. CDR3 amino acids: CAISESRGGYTF. The CDR3 DNA is TGTGCCATCAGTGAGTCTAGAGGGGGCTACACCTTC.

This chain joins TRBV3-1 and TRBJ2-7, with a weak D call TRBD2 (6 bases). The V gene's germline CDR1 is LGHDT and CDR2 YNNKEL (reference sequence). Trimming left V 1 base short and J 3 bases short, with 10 bases between. CDR3 size: 14 residues. As DNA, the CDR3 is TGTGCCAGCAGCCAAGTACTAGCCGGCTACGAGCAGTACTTC. As protein: CASSQVLAGYEQYF.

The chain uses TRBV9 and TRBJ2-7; D may be TRBD2 (6 bases). V shed 3 bases and J shed 1 base, with 20 bases lying between them. Germline-derived CDR1 and CDR2 are SGDLS and YYNGEE. The CDR3 totals 17 residues. The CDR3 sequence: CASSAEGTAPFSYEQYF. CDR3 coding DNA: TGTGCCAGCAGCGCGGAGGGGACCGCTCCTTTTTCCTACGAGCAGTACTTC.

The CDR3 coding sequence is TGTGCCAGCAGCTTAGGATCCGTAAATCAGCCCCAGCATTTT. This gives the protein CASSLGSVNQPQHF. The chain employs TRBV7-2 and TRBJ1-5; D gene ambiguous. Between the trimmed V and J ends, which lost 1 base and 4 bases, there was a span of 8 bases. Germline-derived CDR1 and CDR2 are SGHTA and FQGNSA. The CDR3 has 14 amino acids.

CDR3 sequence: CASSLGEGRNNSPLHF. The CDR3 region has the DNA TGTGCCAGTAGTCTCGGTGAGGGGCGAAATAATTCACCCCTCCACTTT. The V and J genes are TRBV19 and TRBJ1-6, with D perhaps TRBD1 (5 bases). Germline loops: CDR1 LNHDA, CDR2 SQIVND (reference sequence). V was pared by 5 bases and J by 5 bases, with 16 bases between. The CDR3 covers 16 residues.

This clonotype has just a few counts. V usage is TRBV27 and J usage is TRBJ2-5; D perhaps matches TRBD1 (6 bases). V was clipped by 0 bases and J by 6 bases, with 11 bases between them. Per the germline V gene, CDR1 is MNHEY and CDR2 is SMNVEV (reference sequence). This CDR3 comprises 14 residues. CDR3 in amino acids: CASSLSGAPQTQYF. CDR3 sequence (DNA): TGTGCCAGCAGTTTATCGGGGGCCCCCCAGACCCAGTACTTC.

This clonotype was seen repeatedly, ten times or more. V usage is TRBV10-3 and J usage is TRBJ1-2, with 8 bases lining up with TRBD1. V was pared by 5 bases and J by 4 bases, with 6 bases of the junction left unmatched. CDR3 length: 14 residues. The germline V gene has CDR1 ENHRY and CDR2 SYGVKD. The CDR3 DNA reads as TGTGCCATCAGTAGAGGACAGGGCTTCTATGGCTACACCTTC. Translating gives CAISRGQGFYGYTF.

This clonotype was counted a few times. J is TRBJ2-7 and V is TRBV12-3 or TRBV12-4, with D possibly being TRBD1 (6 bases). V was trimmed by 6 bases and J by 3 bases, leaving 12 bases between them. This CDR3 has 13 amino acids. CDR3 nucleotide sequence: TGTGCCAGCAGGGGGACATTCTACTACGAGCAGTACTTC. This sequence encodes CASRGTFYYEQYF.

This clonotype was detected a few times. The chain employs TRBV2 and TRBJ2-5, with 8 bases lining up with TRBD2. The V segment lost 2 bases and the J segment 3 bases; nucleotides outside the gene matches: 5. The CDR3 is 15 amino acids. Germline CDR1 reads SNHLY; CDR2 reads FYNNEI. The DNA of the CDR3 is TGTGCCAGCAGTGAATGGGGACTAGACAAAGAGACCCAGTACTTC. Translation: CASSEWGLDKETQYF.

This clonotype was observed a handful of times. The chain has TRBV15 and TRBJ2-3; D might be TRBD2 (6 bases). Germline V gene sequence: CDR1 LNHNV, CDR2 YYDKDF (reference sequence). V lost 6 bases, J lost 2 bases, and 15 bases lay in between. This CDR3 is 15 amino acids long. The CDR3 sequence: CATRRDRLHTDTQYF. The CDR3 DNA reads TGTGCCACCAGGCGGGACCGCCTCCACACAGATACGCAGTATTTT.

The V call is TRBV19, the J call TRBJ2-1; TRBD2 matches 9 bases. Germline V gives CDR1 LNHDA, CDR2 SQIVND (reference sequence). After removal of 7 bases from V and 6 bases from J, the junction contained 7 bases not matched to a gene. CDR3 size: 14 residues. The CDR3 loop is CASNAGTSRNEQFF. CDR3 sequence (DNA): TGTGCCAGTAATGCCGGGACTAGCCGCAATGAGCAGTTCTTC. Full variable domain (remainder filled in from reference TRBV19 and TRBJ2-1): DGGITQSPKYLFRKEGQNVTLSCEQNLNHDAMYWYRQDPGQGLRLIYYSQIVNDFQKGDIAEGYSVSREKKESFPLTVTSAQKNPTAFYLCASNAGTSRNEQFFGPGTRLTVL.

Ten or more counts support this clonotype. V gene TRBV7-8 combines with J gene TRBJ1-3, with a possible D match to TRBD1 (6 bases). Germline V gives CDR1 SGHVS, CDR2 FQNEAQ. The V and J ends lost 5 bases and 4 bases respectively, with 15 bases between them. The CDR3 spans 15 residues. The CDR3: CASSPAGGEGNTIYF. DNA of the CDR3: TGTGCCAGCAGCCCCGCGGGGGGCGAAGGAAACACCATATATTTT.

This clonotype was counted many times. This chain connects TRBV7-8 to TRBJ1-6; 9 bases align to TRBD1. V lost 0 bases to trimming and J lost 6 bases; unmatched junction nucleotides: 9. The CDR3 sequence is 18 residues long. The germline V gene has CDR1 SGHVS and CDR2 FQNEAQ. DNA of the CDR3: TGTGCCAGCAGCTTAGCTGGGGGGACAGGGAAAATTAATTCACCCCTCCACTTT. Translated: CASSLAGGTGKINSPLHF.